This entry concerns a single T cell receptor beta chain. The junction had 5 bases not matched to a gene; V was cut back by 2 bases and J by 1 base. Per germline, CDR1 DFQATT and CDR2 SNEGSKA (reference sequence). The CDR3 totals 16 residues. The sample belongs to a study of CD8 T cells in Susac syndrome. RNA totalling roughly 0.5 to 1 ug underwent reverse transcription with random hexamers. Each CDR3 protein is one row after TCRdb ran MiXCR on the immunoSEQ multiplex PCR reads. The sample has a few hundred thousand distinct CDR3 sequences; 95% are singletons. Sequencing used CD4+ T cells from PBMCs. This receptor was taken from a human donor with multiple sclerosis. The rearrangement uses TRBV20-1 and TRBJ2-1; 10 nucleotides align to TRBD2. The CDR3 DNA is TGCAGTGCTAGAATCCTAGCGGGGGCATCCTACAATGAGCAGTTCTTC. It is translated as CSARILAGASYNEQFF.